The entry that follows covers one TCR beta chain sequence. This clone was recorded once. The target of this receptor is not known. No qualities accompany the bases; no much larger clone lies one base away. The sample originates from a study of T cell responses to AZD1222 COVID-19 vaccine (dated by TCRdb to the early 2020s). Regarding the research as a whole: A total of 233 trial participants underwent TCR sequencing, of whom 200 to 220 had received two doses of AZD1222 and some 25 had received two doses of the MenACWY control vaccine. Trial participants were enrolled into age subgroups of 18-55, 56-69 and 70-plus years, which contained roughly 150, 30 and 60 TCR-sequenced participants, respectively. Results and caveats for the whole study, not just this receptor: CD4 TCRs associated with the vaccine covered the entire spike protein, and the dominant responses were in regions 160-218 and 743-854. Because no day 14 peak-response samples were available, the repertoires could be characterized only after the peak T cell response. Participants were mostly white British and included more females than males, and it was suggested by the authors that clonal diversity may have been underestimated. The 56-69-year group was small, and its depth increase did not reach significance, likely because of low power. Conclusions about previously exposed vaccinees are limited, since just five or six AZD1222 recipients were seropositive for SARS-CoV-2 at baseline. Reportedly, almost half of the unique spike-specific TCRs recognized epitopes lying outside the regions that are mutated in the B.1.351 and B.1.1.7 variants. After two AZD1222 doses, both the breadth and the depth of spike-specific TCRs were significantly higher than at day 0 and than in MenACWY recipients.

The trim is 4 bases for V and 2 bases for J, with a gap of 12 bases between the germline ends. The CDR3 spans 15 residues, from the cysteine through the phenylalanine. Only the CDR3 part of the read is kept: 45 bases, read in frame from the first base. For CDR1 and CDR2, the germline V gene (reference sequence) lists LNHDA and SQIVND. This sample's time point label indicates: about 28 days (+/-7) after the second vaccine dose. AZD1222 recipients given second doses at about 4 weeks or at about 12 weeks were pooled, since spike-specific TCR depth and breadth were not found to differ between the two schedules. Vaccinee samples came from UK trials COV001 and COV002, including a single-blind randomized controlled phase 2/3 trial of AZD1222 (ChAdOx1 nCoV-19) in healthy adults. Trial participant PBMC samples were collected at day 0 and day 28 after the second dose for TCRbeta chain sequencing. The CDR3 regions of human TCRbeta chains were analyzed by immunosequencing. As for the authors' bioinformatics: Repertoire TCRs were checked for matches against a reference library of SARS-CoV-2-specific TCRs that had been generated using the MIRA antigen-specificity platform. Breadth was defined as the fraction of unique TCRs that were SARS-CoV-2-associated. Depth was defined as the fraction of total T cells that were SARS-CoV-2-associated. Each spike-specific TCR was assigned to its reactive spike region and to a CD4 or CD8 class using the MIRA data. Log10-transformed breadth and depth values were compared by one-way ANOVA with Sidak's multiple comparisons tests. This is the immuneACCESS table as TCRdb keeps it, with only in-frame sequences that have V and J called. A part of the clones is gone; compared with another copy, unresolved V genes explain less than half, and the rest is unexplained. V and J calls and clone size follow that table, whereas D and trimming were derived from the DNA. For this sample the table gives over 150,000 clones, of which approximately 93% were detected only once. The biggest ten clones account for over 0.95% of the sample.

This TCR derives from an adult who received the AZD1222 COVID-19 vaccine. The material sequenced was peripheral blood, taken 28 days after the second AZD1222 dose. The chain couples TRBV19 to TRBJ1-3, with no reliable assignment of the D segment. The nucleotide sequence is given as TGTGCCAGTAGTACCCAAGGGTTCGCTGGAAACACCATATATTTT. Translated, this is CASSTQGFAGNTIYF. Extended through the reference TRBV19 and TRBJ1-3 proteins, this CDR3 yields the full variable domain: DGGITQSPKYLFRKEGQNVTLSCEQNLNHDAMYWYRQDPGQGLRLIYYSQIVNDFQKGDIAEGYSVSREKKESFPLTVTSAQKNPTAFYLCASSTQGFAGNTIYFGEGSWLTVV.